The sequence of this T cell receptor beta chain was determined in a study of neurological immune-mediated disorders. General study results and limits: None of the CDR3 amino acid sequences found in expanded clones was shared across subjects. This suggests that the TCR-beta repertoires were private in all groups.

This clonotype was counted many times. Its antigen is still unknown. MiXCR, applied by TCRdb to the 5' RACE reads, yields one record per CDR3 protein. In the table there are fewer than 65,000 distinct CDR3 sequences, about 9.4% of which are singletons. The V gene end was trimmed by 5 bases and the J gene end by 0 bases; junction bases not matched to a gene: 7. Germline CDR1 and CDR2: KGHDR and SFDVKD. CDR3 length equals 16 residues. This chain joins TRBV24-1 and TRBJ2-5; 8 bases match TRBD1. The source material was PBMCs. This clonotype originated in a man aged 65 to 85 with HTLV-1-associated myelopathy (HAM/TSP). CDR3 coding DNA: TGTGCCACCAGTGCTCCCGGGACAGGCTACCAAGAGACCCAGTACTTC. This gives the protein CATSAPGTGYQETQYF.